What follows are 18 T cell receptor beta chains derived from one specimen sequenced in a study of human T cells and chemical hapten exposure. TCRdb re-called the RACE reads through MiXCR, storing one row per CDR3 protein. The data contain about 54,000 distinct CDR3 sequences, around 9.4% of them singletons. This sample's time point: patch test 2, 6 weeks after DPC sensitization. Treatment specified: therapeutic diphenylcyclopropenone sensitization with weekly scalp DPC. The sequencing used whole blood, collected in connection with sensitization to the hapten diphenylcyclopropenone (DPC). These receptors originate from a woman aged 45-60 years with alopecia areata. Some clones in this sample may be carry-over from other donors' samples.

In its sample, this clonotype was seen many times. V gene TRBV2 combines with J gene TRBJ1-1, with D uncertain. The CDR3 consists of 12 residues. Trimming pared 10 bases from V and 0 bases from J, leaving 9 bases between. Per the germline V gene, CDR1 is SNHLY and CDR2 is FYNNEI. The CDR3 bases are TGTGCCATGCAATACATGAACACTGAAGCTTTCTTT. Its translation: CAMQYMNTEAFF.

In its sample, this clonotype was seen many times. This chain links TRBV6-5 with TRBJ2-5, with D possibly matching TRBD2 (5 bases). Germline V gives CDR1 MNHEY, CDR2 SVGAGI. This CDR3 region has 14 residues. V was clipped by 3 bases and J by 2 bases, with 10 bases between them. This chain's CDR3 is CASSYPGKQETQYF. The CDR3 coding sequence is TGTGCCAGCAGTTATCCGGGGAAACAAGAGACCCAGTACTTC.

The chain uses TRBV11-2 and TRBJ2-3; D is undetermined. Germline V gives CDR1 SGHAT, CDR2 FQNNGV. Trimming stripped 3 bases from V and 6 bases from J, with 7 bases between. The CDR3 runs to 12 residues. CDR3 loop: CASSFWGDTQYF. The CDR3 DNA is TGTGCCAGCAGCTTCTGGGGTGATACGCAGTATTTT.

This clonotype was found a few times. The chain has TRBV10-1 and TRBJ2-3; TRBD1 matches 8 bases. Germline-derived CDR1 and CDR2 are WNHNN and SYGVQD (reference sequence). Trimming took 6 bases from V and 6 from J; bases not matched to a gene: 8. The CDR3 totals 14 residues. As DNA, the CDR3 is TGCGCCAGCAGAGCAGGGGGCAACCGGGATACGCAGTATTTT. Protein product: CASRAGGNRDTQYF.

V is TRBV7-8 and J is TRBJ1-2; D gene unclear. Trimming pared 5 bases from V and 3 bases from J, leaving 22 bases between. Germline V gene sequence: CDR1 SGHVS, CDR2 FQNEAQ. CDR3 length: 17 residues. CDR3 DNA: TGTGCCAGCAGCCGACGCGCACCTCCCCGGGCTGACTATGGCTACACCTTC. Translated: CASSRRAPPRADYGYTF. The entire variable domain, with the rest obtained from reference TRBV7-8 and TRBJ1-2, is as follows: GAGVSQSPRYKVAKRGQDVALRCDPISGHVSLFWYQQALGQGPEFLTYFQNEAQLDKSGLPSDRFFAERPEGSVSTLKIQRTQQEDSAVYLCASSRRAPPRADYGYTFGSGTRLTVV.

This rearrangement joins TRBV29-1 to TRBJ1-1; D might be TRBD1 (5 bases). The germline V gene has CDR1 SQVTM and CDR2 ANQGSEA. V was clipped by 4 bases and J by 8 bases, with 11 bases between them. CDR3 length: 11 residues. CDR3 DNA sequence: TGCAGCGTTGTTGGGGCCGAGGAAGCTTTCTTT. It yields the protein CSVVGAEEAFF.

This clonotype has a handful of counts. This CDR3 is CASSLNTGTVSYEQYF. The CDR3 nucleotides read TGCGCCAGCAGTCTGAATACCGGGACAGTCTCCTACGAGCAGTACTTC. The V and J genes are TRBV5-1 and TRBJ2-7; TRBD1 aligns across 7 bases. The CDR3 loop spans 16 amino acids. After removal of 5 bases from V and 0 bases from J, the junction contained 11 bases not matched to a gene. Germline assignment: CDR1 SGHRS and CDR2 YFSETQ.

This clonotype was seen a few times. The gene calls are TRBV6-5 and TRBJ1-5; 9 bases align to TRBD1. Germline lookup yields CDR1 MNHEY and CDR2 SVGAGI. CDR3 size: 15 residues. V trimming: 5 bases; J trimming: 5 bases; junction bases outside the gene matches: 7. In DNA form, the CDR3 reads TGTGCCAGCAGTACCCGGACAGGGGTTCATCAGCCCCAGCATTTT. Protein product: CASSTRTGVHQPQHF.

The CDR3 DNA sequence: TGTGCCAGCAGCCAAGGGAGTTCGGGGAAAGCTTTCTTT. Its translation is CASSQGSSGKAFF. The chain carries TRBV3-1 and TRBJ1-1; D not resolved. This CDR3 is built from 13 residues. Looked up from germline, CDR1 is LGHDT and CDR2 is YNNKEL (reference sequence). V was cut by 1 base and J by 9 bases, with 12 bases left in between.

This clonotype was counted at least ten times. The gene calls are TRBV6-2 or TRBV6-3 and TRBJ1-6; tentative D call: TRBD1 (6 bases). Looked up from germline, CDR1 is MNHEY and CDR2 is SVGEGT. The CDR3 extends over 13 amino acids. V shed 9 bases and J shed 7 bases, with 13 bases lying between them. CDR3 nucleotide sequence: TGTGCCAGTCTAGGACAGAAAAATTCACCCCTCCACTTT. This sequence encodes CASLGQKNSPLHF.

Regarding this clonotype: The junction and the germline gene differ at one end; a read error may be behind it. The V gene is TRBV7-9, the J gene TRBJ2-7; D is unresolved. The CDR3 consists of 15 residues. Germline CDR1 SEHNR, CDR2 FQNEAQ (reference sequence). This chain's CDR3 is CVSSSVQVVRGEQYF. Written as DNA, the CDR3 is TGTGTCAGCAGCTCCGTCCAGGTAGTGAGAGGCGAGCAGTACTTC.

In its sample, this clonotype was seen many times. This chain joins TRBV20-1 and TRBJ1-1, with TRBD1 as a possible D gene (5 bases). CDR3 length equals 12 residues. Trimming shortened V by 2 bases and J by 8 bases, and 12 bases separated the two germline ends. Germline V CDR1 and CDR2: DFQATT, SNEGSKA (reference sequence). CDR3 amino acids: CSARLTRGEAFF. CDR3 nucleotide sequence: TGCAGTGCTAGACTCACTAGGGGCGAAGCTTTCTTT.

This clonotype was seen repeatedly, ten times or more. The rearrangement joins TRBV28 to TRBJ1-5, with a possible D match to TRBD1 (5 bases). Trimming shortened V by 5 bases and J by 4 bases, and 15 bases separated the two germline ends. This CDR3 region has 15 residues. Germline CDR1 and CDR2: MDHEN and SYDVKM. CDR3 sequence: CASSGRGLANQPQHF. Here the CDR3 DNA reads TGTGCCAGCAGTGGAAGGGGCTTGGCTAATCAGCCCCAGCATTTT.

This clonotype occurred many times. The rearrangement uses TRBV5-1 and TRBJ1-2, with D unresolved. Trimming left V 2 bases short and J 0 bases short, with 5 bases between. CDR1 and CDR2 from the germline V gene are SGHRS and YFSETQ. The CDR3 contains 13 residues. CDR3 nucleotide sequence: TGCGCCAGCAGCTTCGGATCTAACTATGGCTACACCTTC. This gives the protein CASSFGSNYGYTF.

J is TRBJ2-1 and V is TRBV12-3 or TRBV12-4; 11 positions agree with TRBD2. The V segment lost 5 bases and the J segment 10 bases; nucleotides outside the gene matches: 13. The CDR3 length is 16 residues. CDR3 sequence: CASSPRTSGLLAEQFF. CDR3 DNA sequence: TGTGCCAGCAGTCCCAGGACTAGCGGGCTATTAGCAGAGCAGTTCTTC.

The rearrangement links TRBV7-9 to TRBJ1-2, with 7 nucleotides matching TRBD1. This CDR3 spans 11 amino acids. The V gene end was trimmed by 7 bases and the J gene end by 9 bases; junction bases not matched to a gene: 5. The germline gives CDR1 SEHNR, CDR2 FQNEAQ (reference sequence). The CDR3 region is CASTDRDSYTF. CDR3 nucleotide sequence: TGTGCCAGCACCGACAGGGACAGCTACACCTTC.

The chain employs TRBV4-2 and TRBJ1-4, with 10 nucleotides matching TRBD1. The V gene's germline CDR1 is LGHNA and CDR2 YNFKEQ. V lost 4 bases and J lost 3; bases outside the gene matches: 2. CDR3 size: 15 residues. Here the CDR3 reads CASSRQGAPNEKLFF. DNA for the CDR3: TGTGCCAGCAGCCGACAGGGGGCCCCTAATGAAAAACTGTTTTTT.

The chain is built from TRBV7-8 and TRBJ1-2; TRBD1 might be the D (5 bases). V shed 4 bases and J shed 9 bases, with 18 bases lying between them. Germline V gene lookup returns CDR1 SGHVS and CDR2 FQNEAQ. CDR3 length: 14 amino acids. CDR3 amino acids: CASSSYPGRGSYTF. The CDR3 bases are TGTGCCAGCAGCTCCTATCCAGGGAGAGGAAGCTACACCTTC.